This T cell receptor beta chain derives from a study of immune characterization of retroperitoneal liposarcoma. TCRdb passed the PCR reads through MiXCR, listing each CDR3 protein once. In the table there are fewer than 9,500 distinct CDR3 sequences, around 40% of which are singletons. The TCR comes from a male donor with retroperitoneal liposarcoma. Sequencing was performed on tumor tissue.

The CDR3 region has the DNA TGTGCCAGCAGTTACCGATTCAGGGAAGGCTACACCTTC. It is translated as CASSYRFREGYTF. The J gene is TRBJ1-2, the V gene TRBV6-6; the D gene is possibly TRBD1 (5 bases). Germline-derived CDR1 and CDR2 are MNHNY and SVGAGI (reference sequence). Trimming left V 2 bases short and J 8 bases short, with 12 bases between. The CDR3 spans 13 residues.